The 21 T cell receptor beta chains reported below all come from one sample, sequenced in a study of T-cell reconstitution after alpha-beta-depleted transplantation in children. The TCRbeta library incorporated unique molecular identifiers. TCRdb re-called the PCR reads through MiXCR, storing one row per CDR3 protein. Altogether around 370,000 distinct CDR3 sequences are present, about 9.3% being singletons, with the ten largest covering approximately 2.3%. This specimen consisted of PBMCs from the stem cell graft donor, obtained from the stem cell graft. The receptors stem from a human donor who donated a stem cell graft to a child with acute lymphoblastic leukemia.

V usage is TRBV7-9 and J usage is TRBJ2-7; D not resolved. The V gene lost 4 bases and the J gene lost 7 bases, with 8 bases spanning the gap. The CDR3 is 11 amino acids. The germline V gene encodes CDR1 SEHNR and CDR2 FQNEAQ (reference sequence). CDR3 coding DNA: TGTGCCAGCAGCTCCCCATGGGAGCAGTACTTC. This sequence encodes CASSSPWEQYF.

This clonotype was counted many times. This chain connects TRBV12-3 or TRBV12-4 to TRBJ2-7; D perhaps matches TRBD2 (5 bases). V lost 5 bases and J 0 bases, leaving 20 bases between the germline ends. The length of the CDR3 is 17 residues. The CDR3 loop reads CASSVEGRSYSSYEQYF. CDR3 DNA: TGTGCCAGCAGTGTAGAGGGCCGGAGTTATAGCTCCTACGAGCAGTACTTC.

The CDR3 spells CASSSGRFEKLFF. For the CDR3, the DNA is TGCGCCAGCAGCTCCGGACGGTTTGAAAAACTGTTTTTT. The chain couples TRBV5-1 to TRBJ1-4, with D unresolved. V was clipped by 3 bases and J by 7 bases, with 10 bases between them. This CDR3 has 13 amino acids. The germline V gene encodes CDR1 SGHRS and CDR2 YFSETQ. Filled out from reference TRBV5-1 and TRBJ1-4, the complete variable domain reads KAGVTQTPRYLIKTRGQQVTLSCSPISGHRSVSWYQQTPGQGLQFLFEYFSETQRNKGNFPGRFSGRQFSNSRSEMNVSTLELGDSALYLCASSSGRFEKLFFGSGTQLSVL.

In the case of this clonotype: No conserved phenylalanine or tryptophan is present at the end of the CDR3, so a read error is the likely explanation. The chain couples TRBV5-1 to TRBJ2-5, with unresolved D. Germline-derived CDR1 and CDR2 are SGHRS and YFSETQ. Trimming removed 3 bases from V and 5 bases from J, with 8 bases in between. The CDR3 has 12 residues. CDR3 sequence: CASSSTWETQYL. CDR3 coding DNA: TGCGCCAGCAGCTCCACTTGGGAGACCCAGTACTTA.

This clonotype was seen a handful of times. This chain joins TRBV12-3 or TRBV12-4 and TRBJ1-6; possible D gene TRBD1, 6 bases. CDR3 length equals 16 residues. V lost 5 bases and J 9 bases, leaving 20 bases between the germline ends. The CDR3 loop reads CASSPWGAGKGSPLHF. DNA of the CDR3: TGTGCCAGCAGTCCTTGGGGGGCAGGGAAAGGTTCACCCCTCCACTTT.

This clonotype was picked up a small number of times. The chain recombines TRBV11-2 with TRBJ2-5; TRBD2 matches at 7 bases. CDR3 length equals 17 residues. The ends lost 5 bases at V and 3 bases at J; junction bases unmatched: 15. Germline V gene sequence: CDR1 SGHAT, CDR2 FQNNGV. CDR3 bases: TGTGCCAGCAGCCCCTCCGAAGGGGCGGGAGTAAAAGAGACCCAGTACTTC. Protein: CASSPSEGAGVKETQYF.

This clonotype was detected only a few times. J is TRBJ1-2 and V is TRBV10-3; 11 positions agree with TRBD1. The CDR3 has 19 amino acids. CDR1 ENHRY and CDR2 SYGVKD come from the germline V gene. V trimming: 0 bases; J trimming: 0 bases; junction bases outside the gene matches: 9. CDR3 sequence reads: CAISESKDRGHRSNYGYTF. CDR3 nucleotides: TGTGCCATCAGTGAGTCGAAGGACAGGGGGCATAGGTCTAACTATGGCTACACCTTC.

The J gene is TRBJ1-1, the V gene TRBV11-2, with 7 bases aligning to TRBD1. The CDR3 length is 17 residues. Germline CDR1 is SGHAT and CDR2 is FQNNGV. V dropped 0 bases and J dropped 0; count of bases not matched to a gene: 7. The chain's CDR3 is CASSLEGTGDMNTEAFF. CDR3 sequence (DNA): TGTGCCAGCAGCTTAGAGGGTACAGGGGATATGAACACTGAAGCTTTCTTT.

This clonotype has ten or more counts. J is TRBJ2-5 and V is TRBV5-1; the match to TRBD1 covers 12 bases. CDR3 size: 18 residues. Germline loops: CDR1 SGHRS, CDR2 YFSETQ. Losses at the gene ends were 0 bases for V and 1 base for J; bases not matched to a gene: 7. As DNA, the CDR3 is TGCGCCAGCAGCTTGGGGGGACAGGGGGCGAGGTCCCAAGAGACCCAGTACTTC. It yields the protein CASSLGGQGARSQETQYF.

This rearrangement joins TRBV5-1 to TRBJ1-6; TRBD1 aligns across 7 bases. Germline-derived CDR1 and CDR2 are SGHRS and YFSETQ. With V trimmed by 4 bases and J by 5 bases, 3 bases remained unmatched. The CDR3 has 14 residues. The CDR3 DNA reads as TGCGCCAGCAGCGTGGGACAGAATAATTCACCCCTCCACTTT. This translates into CASSVGQNNSPLHF. Based on the CDR3 plus reference TRBV5-1 and TRBJ1-6, the full variable domain is KAGVTQTPRYLIKTRGQQVTLSCSPISGHRSVSWYQQTPGQGLQFLFEYFSETQRNKGNFPGRFSGRQFSNSRSEMNVSTLELGDSALYLCASSVGQNNSPLHFGNGTRLTVT.

This clonotype was counted at least ten times. The chain recombines TRBV5-1 with TRBJ2-1; weak D call: TRBD1 (6 bases). The CDR3 contains 15 residues. Germline loops: CDR1 SGHRS, CDR2 YFSETQ. V lost 3 bases and J 2 bases, leaving 12 bases between the germline ends. Here the CDR3 reads CASSWGHGAYNEQFF. CDR3 sequence (DNA): TGCGCCAGCAGCTGGGGACACGGGGCCTACAATGAGCAGTTCTTC.

This clonotype showed up just a few times. The chain combines TRBV20-1 with TRBJ2-7, with 8 bases that match TRBD1. The J segment lost 0 bases and the V segment lost 1 base, leaving 5 bases of the junction unmatched. The CDR3 is 15 amino acids. The V gene's germline CDR1 is DFQATT and CDR2 SNEGSKA (reference sequence). The CDR3: CSARGGQGGSYEQYF. The CDR3 bases are TGCAGTGCTAGAGGAGGACAGGGTGGCTCCTACGAGCAGTACTTC.

Ten or more counts support this clonotype. J is TRBJ1-4 and V is TRBV27, with 7 bases identical to TRBD1. Unmatched junction bases numbered 10, after V lost 6 bases and J lost 3 bases. The CDR3 has 16 residues. CDR1 and CDR2 from the germline V gene are MNHEY and SMNVEV (reference sequence). CDR3 amino acids: CASRHHAGGPNEKLFF. As DNA, the CDR3 is TGTGCCAGCAGGCACCATGCAGGGGGACCTAATGAAAAACTGTTTTTT.

This clonotype was detected only a few times. The chain links TRBV5-1 to TRBJ2-3; D gene uncertain. CDR1 is SGHRS and CDR2 is YFSETQ in the germline V gene. V was trimmed by 0 bases and J by 1 base, leaving 12 bases between them. The CDR3 totals 16 residues. CDR3 nucleotide sequence: TGCGCCAGCAGCTTGGACGTGCAGGCACGCACAGATACGCAGTATTTT. Protein product: CASSLDVQARTDTQYF.

The chain is built from TRBV4-1 and TRBJ1-2, with 7 bases that match TRBD1. V shed 4 bases and J 6 bases; nucleotides not matched to a gene: 8. CDR3 length: 14 residues. Germline CDR1 is MGHRA and CDR2 is YSYEKL. The CDR3 DNA reads TGCGCCAGCAGCCTAGGCGAGACAGGGAATGGCTACACCTTC. Protein: CASSLGETGNGYTF.

The chain employs TRBV4-3 and TRBJ2-1, with TRBD2 matching over 9 bases. The CDR3 covers 15 residues. The V segment lost 1 base and the J segment 8 bases; nucleotides outside the gene matches: 6. Germline CDR1 LGHNA, CDR2 YSLEER. The CDR3 loop is CASSQVRGRADEQFF. The DNA for the CDR3 is TGCGCCAGCAGCCAAGTTCGCGGGAGGGCCGATGAGCAGTTCTTC.

This clonotype was recorded a few times. This chain joins TRBV11-2 and TRBJ1-1, with D perhaps matching TRBD1 (5 bases). Germline V gene data show CDR1 as SGHAT and CDR2 as FQNNGV. The CDR3 contains 14 residues. With 1 base removed from V and 5 bases from J, the gap between germline ends came to 11 bases. This CDR3 is CASSLGGFRTEAFF. The CDR3 DNA reads TGTGCCAGCAGCTTAGGGGGGTTTCGGACTGAAGCTTTCTTT.

This clonotype has a handful of counts. This chain connects TRBV20-1 to TRBJ2-5; 8 nucleotides match TRBD2. CDR3 size: 16 residues. V lost 5 bases to trimming and J lost 5 bases; unmatched junction nucleotides: 16. Germline CDR1 DFQATT, CDR2 SNEGSKA (reference sequence). The CDR3 protein is CSAAKDQREPQETQYF. CDR3 nucleotide sequence: TGCAGTGCTGCTAAGGACCAGCGGGAGCCCCAGGAGACCCAGTACTTC.

The chain uses TRBV9 and TRBJ2-3, with TRBD1 matching over 9 bases. With V trimmed by 3 bases and J by 3 bases, 8 bases remained unmatched. Germline values: CDR1 SGDLS, CDR2 YYNGEE. The CDR3 totals 16 residues. CDR3 sequence: CASSGPGQGYTDTQYF. CDR3 bases: TGTGCCAGCAGCGGGCCGGGACAGGGCTATACAGATACGCAGTATTTT.

The rearrangement links TRBV5-1 to TRBJ1-2; possible D gene TRBD1, 5 bases. Trimming left V 2 bases short and J 2 bases short, with 10 bases between. CDR3 length equals 14 residues. The germline gives CDR1 SGHRS, CDR2 YFSETQ. The CDR3 DNA reads TGCGCCAGCAGCTTCGCGGGGGAGAACTATGGCTACACCTTC. It yields the protein CASSFAGENYGYTF.

The rearrangement uses TRBV5-1 and TRBJ2-1; 9 nucleotides line up with TRBD2. This CDR3 has 20 residues. Germline V gene data show CDR1 as SGHRS and CDR2 as YFSETQ. Unmatched junction bases numbered 18, after V lost 1 base and J lost 4 bases. The CDR3 DNA sequence: TGCGCCAGCAGCTTGACCGCCCCAGGGGCTAGCGGGGCAGATTACAATGAGCAGTTCTTC. Residues: CASSLTAPGASGADYNEQFF.